The 13 T cell receptor beta chains given below trace back to one sample, sequenced in a study of blood T cell repertoires in COVID-19. The assay was immunoSEQ multiplex PCR, and TCRdb's table has in-frame clones only and misses some. The sample has about 180,000 clones, over 90% seen once; the top ten hold approximately 0.56%. Material: peripheral blood. The origin of the receptors is a man aged 45-65 years with acute or convalescent COVID-19.

This chain connects TRBV7-8 to TRBJ1-5; no firm D call. V was shortened by 0 bases and J by 0 bases, with 12 bases between the two germline ends. Germline CDR1 and CDR2: SGHVS and FQNEAQ. CDR3 size: 17 residues. The CDR3 spells CASSLAPPRYSNQPQHF. For the CDR3, the DNA is TGTGCCAGCAGCTTAGCACCCCCCAGGTATAGCAATCAGCCCCAGCATTTT.

The sample holds a few counts of this clone. V gene TRBV9 combines with J gene TRBJ1-6; D perhaps matches TRBD1 (6 bases). The V and J ends lost 3 bases and 4 bases respectively, with 11 bases between them. Germline lookup yields CDR1 SGDLS and CDR2 YYNGEE. The length of the CDR3 is 15 residues. The CDR3, as DNA: TGTGCCAGCAGCGCCGAGGGGGTTTATAATTCACCCCTCCACTTT. This encodes CASSAEGVYNSPLHF.

The gene calls are TRBV6-2 or TRBV6-3 and TRBJ2-1; TRBD1 agrees at 10 bases. The length of the CDR3 is 17 residues. The germline CDR1 and CDR2 sequences are MNHEY and SVGEGT. Trimming cost V 0 bases and J 7 bases; bases outside gene matches: 9. DNA of the CDR3: TGTGCCAGCAGTTACTCGCCGGGACAGGGGACGGGTAATGAGCAGTTCTTC. It yields the protein CASSYSPGQGTGNEQFF.

The gene calls are TRBV27 and TRBJ1-1; TRBD1 is a possible D gene (5 bases). The CDR3 is 13 residues long. V was cut by 6 bases and J by 3 bases, with 11 bases left in between. Germline V gives CDR1 MNHEY, CDR2 SMNVEV (reference sequence). CDR3 residues: CASSWGGDTEAFF. CDR3 DNA sequence: TGTGCCAGCAGCTGGGGGGGTGACACTGAAGCTTTCTTT.

The chain couples TRBV9 to TRBJ2-6; D uncertain. CDR1 and CDR2 from the germline V gene are SGDLS and YYNGEE. V lost 4 bases, J lost 0 bases, and 5 bases lay in between. The CDR3 length is 14 residues. In DNA, the CDR3 is TGTGCCAGCAGCCGTAACTCTGGGGCCAACGTCCTGACTTTC. It yields the protein CASSRNSGANVLTF.

The rearrangement uses TRBV28 and TRBJ1-2; 7 bases match TRBD1. Looked up from germline, CDR1 is MDHEN and CDR2 is SYDVKM. V shed 7 bases, J shed 7 bases, and the junction held 9 bases outside the gene matches. The CDR3 is 13 residues long. As DNA, the CDR3 is TGTGCCAGCACTGACAGGGCCTTTGGTGGCTACACCTTC. Its translation: CASTDRAFGGYTF.

The chain has TRBV6-8 and TRBJ2-7; D may be TRBD1 (5 bases). V was shortened by 10 bases and J by 5 bases, with 27 bases between the two germline ends. Germline assignment: CDR1 MNHGY and CDR2 SAAAGT. The CDR3 covers 16 residues. The CDR3 DNA follows: TGTGCCACCTTCAAGGGCCGGGCGGCAGGGTTAGACGAGCAGTACGTC. Its translation is CATFKGRAAGLDEQYV.

The chain joins TRBV6-5 to TRBJ2-1, with TRBD1 identical over 7 bases. The CDR3 is 13 amino acids. Unmatched junction bases numbered 5, after V lost 4 bases and J lost 8 bases. Per germline, CDR1 MNHEY and CDR2 SVGAGI. The CDR3 bases are TGTGCCAGCAGTTCGACAGGGATTCATGAGCAGTTCTTC. Protein: CASSSTGIHEQFF.

The CDR3 sequence is CASGLGLGVETQYF. The CDR3 nucleotides are TGTGCTAGTGGTTTGGGACTTGGAGTAGAGACCCAGTACTTC. J is TRBJ2-5 and V is TRBV12-5; the D is unclear. V shed 1 base and J shed 4 bases, with 10 bases lying between them. The CDR3 has 14 amino acids. CDR1 is LGHNT, CDR2 FRNRAP, per germline. Variable domain in full (rest from reference TRBV12-5 and TRBJ2-5): DARVTQTPRHKVTEMGQEVTMRCQPILGHNTVFWYRQTMMQGLELLAYFRNRAPLDDSGMPKDRFSAEMPDATLATLKIQPSEPRDSAVYFCASGLGLGVETQYFGPGTRLLVL.

This sequence joins TRBV7-6 and TRBJ2-5; 8 bases line up with TRBD1. Germline CDR1 and CDR2: SGHVS and FNYEAQ. The CDR3 is made up of 15 amino acids. Trimming cost V 3 bases and J 5 bases; bases outside gene matches: 8. CDR3 loop: CASSFGQGARETQYF. The CDR3 region has the DNA TGTGCCAGCAGCTTTGGCCAGGGGGCACGCGAGACCCAGTACTTC.

The CDR3 coding sequence is TGTGCCAGCAGTCTAACAGCGAACACTGAAGCTTTCTTT. This sequence encodes CASSLTANTEAFF. The chain links TRBV6-6 to TRBJ1-1, with D uncertain. V shed 5 bases and J shed 1 base, with 8 bases lying between them. The CDR3 length is 13 residues. The germline V gene has CDR1 MNHNY and CDR2 SVGAGI (reference sequence).

The chain couples TRBV9 to TRBJ2-1, with 9 bases lining up with TRBD2. With 1 base clipped from V and 7 bases from J, the junction kept 9 bases outside the gene matches. This CDR3 region has 16 residues. Per the germline V gene, CDR1 is SGDLS and CDR2 is YYNGEE. The CDR3 region has the DNA TGTGCCAGCAGCGTACCCGGGGCGGGGGGGCCGAATGAGCAGTTCTTC. Amino acid sequence: CASSVPGAGGPNEQFF.

The chain couples TRBV6-5 to TRBJ1-2, with D possibly being TRBD1 (5 bases). The germline V gene has CDR1 MNHEY and CDR2 SVGAGI. Trimming left V 6 bases short and J 4 bases short, with 18 bases between. The CDR3 runs to 15 residues. The chain's CDR3 is CASSSTPGLPYGYTF. The CDR3 DNA follows: TGTGCCAGCAGCTCAACCCCAGGGCTACCCTATGGCTACACCTTC.